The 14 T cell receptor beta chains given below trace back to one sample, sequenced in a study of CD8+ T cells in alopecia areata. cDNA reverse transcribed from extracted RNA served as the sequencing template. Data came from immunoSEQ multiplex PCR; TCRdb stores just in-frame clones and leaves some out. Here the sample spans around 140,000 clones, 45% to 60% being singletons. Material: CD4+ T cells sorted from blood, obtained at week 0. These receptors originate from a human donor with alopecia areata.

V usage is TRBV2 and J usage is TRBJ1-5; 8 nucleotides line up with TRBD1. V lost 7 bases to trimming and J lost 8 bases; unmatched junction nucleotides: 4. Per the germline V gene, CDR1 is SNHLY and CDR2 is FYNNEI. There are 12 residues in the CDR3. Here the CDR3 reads CASTQGAEPQHF. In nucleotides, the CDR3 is TGTGCCAGCACCCAGGGGGCCGAGCCCCAGCATTTT.

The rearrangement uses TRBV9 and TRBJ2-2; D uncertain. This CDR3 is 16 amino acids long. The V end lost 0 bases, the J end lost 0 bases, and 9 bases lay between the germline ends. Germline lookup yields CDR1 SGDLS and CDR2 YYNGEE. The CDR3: CASSVVVSPNTGELFF. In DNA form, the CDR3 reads TGTGCCAGCAGCGTAGTTGTTTCCCCGAACACCGGGGAGCTGTTTTTT.

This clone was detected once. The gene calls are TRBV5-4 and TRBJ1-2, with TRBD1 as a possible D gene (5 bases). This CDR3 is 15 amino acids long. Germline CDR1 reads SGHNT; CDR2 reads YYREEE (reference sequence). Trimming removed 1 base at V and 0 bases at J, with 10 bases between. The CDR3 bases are TGTGCCAGCAGCTTGTCAGACAGAGCTAACTATGGCTACACCTTC. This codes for CASSLSDRANYGYTF.

The CDR3 DNA sequence: TGTGCCAGCAGTTACTCGAACCTGCAAACTGACGAGCAGTACTTC. It codes for CASSYSNLQTDEQYF. The gene calls are TRBV6-5 and TRBJ2-7; no reliable D call. The germline gives CDR1 MNHEY, CDR2 SVGAGI. This CDR3 spans 15 amino acids. The germline V and J ends were trimmed by 0 bases and 5 bases, with 14 bases remaining between them.

The CDR3 nucleotides read TGTGCCAGCAGCGTAGAGCCAGCCAAAAACATTCAGTACTTC. Translated: CASSVEPAKNIQYF. The chain couples TRBV9 to TRBJ2-4; unclear D gene. V lost 0 bases and J 0 bases, leaving 4 bases between the germline ends. Germline loops: CDR1 SGDLS, CDR2 YYNGEE. CDR3 length equals 14 residues.

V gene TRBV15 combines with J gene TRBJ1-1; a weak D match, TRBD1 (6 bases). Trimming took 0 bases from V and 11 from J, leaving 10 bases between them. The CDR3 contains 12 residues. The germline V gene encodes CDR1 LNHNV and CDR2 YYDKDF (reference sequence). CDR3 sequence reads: CATSRDTGLAFF. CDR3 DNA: TGTGCCACCAGCAGAGACACAGGGTTGGCTTTCTTT. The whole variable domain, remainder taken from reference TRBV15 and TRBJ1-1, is DAMVIQNPRYQVTQFGKPVTLSCSQTLNHNVMYWYQQKSSQAPKLLFHYYDKDFNNEADTPDNFQSRRPNTSFCFLDIRSPGLGDTAMYLCATSRDTGLAFFGQGTRLTVV.

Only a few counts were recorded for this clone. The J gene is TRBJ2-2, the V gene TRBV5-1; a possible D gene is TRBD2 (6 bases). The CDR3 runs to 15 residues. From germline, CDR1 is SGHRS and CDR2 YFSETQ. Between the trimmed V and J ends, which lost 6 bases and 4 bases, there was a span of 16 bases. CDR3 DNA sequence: TGCGCCAGCAACATGGGGACTCAGGCCACCGGGGAGCTGTTTTTT. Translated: CASNMGTQATGELFF.

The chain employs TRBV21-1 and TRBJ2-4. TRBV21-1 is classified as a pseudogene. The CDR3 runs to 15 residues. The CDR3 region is CASSKHTLAKNIQYF. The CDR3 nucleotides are TGTGCCAGCAGCAAACACACTTTAGCCAAAAACATTCAGTACTTC.

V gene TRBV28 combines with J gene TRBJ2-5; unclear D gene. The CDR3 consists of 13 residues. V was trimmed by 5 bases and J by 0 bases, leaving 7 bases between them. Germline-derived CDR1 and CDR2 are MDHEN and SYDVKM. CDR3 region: CASSTMYQETQYF. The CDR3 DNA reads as TGTGCCAGCAGTACTATGTACCAAGAGACCCAGTACTTC.

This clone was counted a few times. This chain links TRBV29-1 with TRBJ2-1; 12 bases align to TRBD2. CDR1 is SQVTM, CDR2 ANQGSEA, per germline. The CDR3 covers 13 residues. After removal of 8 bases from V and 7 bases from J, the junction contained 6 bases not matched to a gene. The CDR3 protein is CSLLTSGRNEQFF. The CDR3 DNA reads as TGCAGCTTGCTGACTAGCGGGAGAAATGAGCAGTTCTTC.

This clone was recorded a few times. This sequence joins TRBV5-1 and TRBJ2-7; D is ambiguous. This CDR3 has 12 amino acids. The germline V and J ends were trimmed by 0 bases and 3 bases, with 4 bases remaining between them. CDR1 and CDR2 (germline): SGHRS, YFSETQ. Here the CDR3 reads CASSLDGYEQYF. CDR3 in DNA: TGCGCCAGCAGCTTGGACGGCTACGAGCAGTACTTC.

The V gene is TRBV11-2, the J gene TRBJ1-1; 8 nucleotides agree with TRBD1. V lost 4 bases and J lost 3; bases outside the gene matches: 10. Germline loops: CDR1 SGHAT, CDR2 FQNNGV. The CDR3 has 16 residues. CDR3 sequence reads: CASSYTGGVEDTEAFF. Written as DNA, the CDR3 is TGTGCCAGCAGCTACACAGGGGGGGTCGAGGACACTGAAGCTTTCTTT.

This CDR3 reads CAWSGYDEQYF. The CDR3 DNA reads TGTGCCTGGAGTGGATACGACGAGCAGTACTTC. The V gene is TRBV30, the J gene TRBJ2-7; D gene ambiguous. With 1 base removed from V and 5 bases from J, the gap between germline ends came to 6 bases. CDR1 and CDR2 (germline): GTSNPN, SVGIG (reference sequence). There are 11 residues in the CDR3.

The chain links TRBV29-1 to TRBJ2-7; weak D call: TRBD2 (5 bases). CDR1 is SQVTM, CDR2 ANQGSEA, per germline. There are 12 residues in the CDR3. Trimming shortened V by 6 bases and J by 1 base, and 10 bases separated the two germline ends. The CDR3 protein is CSVAVTSYEQYF. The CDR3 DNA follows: TGCAGCGTAGCGGTAACATCCTACGAGCAGTACTTC.